The 13 T cell receptor beta chains below all came from one sample that was sequenced in a study of blood T cell repertoires in COVID-19. Method: immunoSEQ multiplex PCR; TCRdb's copy keeps in-frame clones and lacks some. The data show roughly 250,000 clones, roughly nine tenths seen once. Sequencing input: PBMCs or T cells enriched from blood (not recorded which). These receptors were obtained from a woman aged 50 to 60 who had recovered from COVID-19.

The DNA of the CDR3 is TGTGCCAGCAGTTTAGGGGGACTGCCAAGCAATCAGCCCCAGCATTTT. Translation: CASSLGGLPSNQPQHF. The V call is TRBV28, the J call TRBJ1-5; weak D call: TRBD1 (5 bases). Trimming cost V 2 bases and J 1 base, with 12 bases left between them. Germline CDR1 MDHEN, CDR2 SYDVKM. This CDR3 is built from 16 residues.

The genes are TRBV18 and TRBJ1-5; 9 positions agree with TRBD1. This CDR3 region has 15 residues. V was pared by 4 bases and J by 8 bases, with 9 bases of the junction left unmatched. Germline V gives CDR1 KGHSH, CDR2 LQKENI. The chain's CDR3 is CASSLSRTGEEPQHF. The CDR3 DNA reads TGTGCCAGCTCACTCAGCCGGACAGGGGAGGAGCCCCAGCATTTT. Variable domain in full (rest from reference TRBV18 and TRBJ1-5): NAGVMQNPRHLVRRRGQEARLRCSPMKGHSHVYWYRQLPEEGLKFMVYLQKENIIDESGMPKERFSAEFPKEGPSILRIQQVVRGDSAAYFCASSLSRTGEEPQHFGDGTRLSIL.

This clone appeared once. The gene calls are TRBV2 and TRBJ2-5; 9 nucleotides agree with TRBD2. The ends lost 2 bases at V and 5 bases at J; junction bases unmatched: 12. CDR3 size: 17 residues. CDR1 is SNHLY, CDR2 FYNNEI, per germline. CDR3: CASSENASGEPGETQYF. As DNA, the CDR3 is TGTGCCAGCAGTGAAAATGCTAGCGGGGAACCGGGGGAGACCCAGTACTTC.

The rearrangement joins TRBV27 to TRBJ2-3; possibly TRBD2 for D (5 bases). The CDR3 consists of 16 residues. Between the trimmed V and J ends, which lost 5 bases and 2 bases, there was a span of 17 bases. CDR1 is MNHEY and CDR2 is SMNVEV in the germline V gene (reference sequence). The CDR3: CASSAYLASHTDTQYF. CDR3 coding DNA: TGTGCCAGCAGTGCATACCTAGCCTCGCACACAGATACGCAGTATTTT.

This chain joins TRBV2 and TRBJ2-4; 11 bases match TRBD2. J lost 0 bases, V lost 6 bases, and 4 bases had no gene match. In germline, CDR1 is SNHLY, CDR2 FYNNEI. The CDR3 totals 16 residues. CDR3 sequence reads: CASRGTSGGAKNIQYF. CDR3 DNA: TGTGCCAGCAGGGGGACTAGCGGTGGAGCCAAAAACATTCAGTACTTC.

This rearrangement joins TRBV4-3 to TRBJ1-1; D is possibly TRBD1 (6 bases). The CDR3 totals 17 residues. Germline values: CDR1 LGHNA, CDR2 YSLEER. V lost 0 bases and J lost 1, with 15 bases in between. The CDR3: CASSQEMTGTQNTEAFF. The CDR3 DNA follows: TGCGCCAGCAGCCAAGAAATGACCGGGACACAGAACACTGAAGCTTTCTTT.

V is TRBV7-2 and J is TRBJ2-5; D is perhaps TRBD2 (6 bases). V lost 7 bases to trimming and J lost 2 bases, with 17 bases between them. The length of the CDR3 is 15 residues. Germline CDR1 and CDR2: SGHTA and FQGNSA. Here the CDR3 reads CASIFAGSIQETQYF. CDR3 coding DNA: TGTGCCAGCATATTCGCGGGATCCATTCAAGAGACCCAGTACTTC. Variable domain in full (rest from reference TRBV7-2 and TRBJ2-5): GAGVSQSPSNKVTEKGKDVELRCDPISGHTALYWYRQSLGQGLEFLIYFQGNSAPDKSGLPSDRFSAERTGGSVSTLTIQRTQQEDSAVYLCASIFAGSIQETQYFGPGTRLLVL.

The chain uses TRBV18 and TRBJ2-6; 12 bases are a match to TRBD1. CDR3 length: 17 amino acids. V dropped 4 bases and J dropped 4; count of bases not matched to a gene: 5. CDR1 is KGHSH and CDR2 is LQKENI in the germline V gene. The CDR3, as DNA: TGTGCCAGCTCACTCGCGGGACAGGGGGCCGGGGCCAACGTCCTGACTTTC. Its protein product is CASSLAGQGAGANVLTF.

This clone was counted a single time. V and J are TRBV14 and TRBJ1-2, with 7 bases that match TRBD1. Germline V gene data show CDR1 as SGHDN and CDR2 as FVKESK. The CDR3 runs 13 residues. V gave up 4 bases and J gave up 3 bases; unmatched junction bases: 2. The CDR3 sequence is CASSRDRDYGYTF. The DNA for the CDR3 is TGTGCCAGCAGCCGGGACAGAGACTATGGCTACACCTTC.

This clone appeared a few times. The chain recombines TRBV2 with TRBJ1-1; D is uncertain. Per the germline V gene, CDR1 is SNHLY and CDR2 is FYNNEI. The V and J ends lost 4 bases and 1 base respectively, with 10 bases between them. The length of the CDR3 is 14 residues. CDR3 nucleotides: TGTGCCAGCAGTGCCCGAGGGCAGAACACTGAAGCTTTCTTT. It codes for CASSARGQNTEAFF.

This chain connects TRBV15 to TRBJ1-3; TRBD1 agrees at 9 bases. The CDR3 has 15 residues. Trimming cost V 3 bases and J 1 base; bases outside gene matches: 1. CDR1 is LNHNV, CDR2 YYDKDF, per germline (reference sequence). This chain's CDR3 is CATSSDRGSGNTIYF. DNA of the CDR3: TGTGCCACCAGCAGTGACAGGGGGTCTGGAAACACCATATATTTT.

The J gene is TRBJ1-1, the V gene TRBV7-9; 11 bases fit TRBD1. Germline CDR1 SEHNR, CDR2 FQNEAQ (reference sequence). The V and J ends lost 5 bases and 5 bases, in that order; junction bases with no gene match: 7. The CDR3 spans 15 residues. CDR3 DNA sequence: TGTGCCAGCAGCGGGGGACAGGGGGTCGTTACTGAAGCTTTCTTT. The encoded protein is CASSGGQGVVTEAFF.

J is TRBJ1-5 and V is TRBV19; D uncertain. The V gene's germline CDR1 is LNHDA and CDR2 SQIVND (reference sequence). CDR3 length: 15 amino acids. The V end lost 8 bases, the J end lost 0 bases, and 14 bases lay between the germline ends. The CDR3 coding sequence is TGTGCCAGTGGACGGGGAATCAATAGCAATCAGCCCCAGCATTTT. Its protein is CASGRGINSNQPQHF.